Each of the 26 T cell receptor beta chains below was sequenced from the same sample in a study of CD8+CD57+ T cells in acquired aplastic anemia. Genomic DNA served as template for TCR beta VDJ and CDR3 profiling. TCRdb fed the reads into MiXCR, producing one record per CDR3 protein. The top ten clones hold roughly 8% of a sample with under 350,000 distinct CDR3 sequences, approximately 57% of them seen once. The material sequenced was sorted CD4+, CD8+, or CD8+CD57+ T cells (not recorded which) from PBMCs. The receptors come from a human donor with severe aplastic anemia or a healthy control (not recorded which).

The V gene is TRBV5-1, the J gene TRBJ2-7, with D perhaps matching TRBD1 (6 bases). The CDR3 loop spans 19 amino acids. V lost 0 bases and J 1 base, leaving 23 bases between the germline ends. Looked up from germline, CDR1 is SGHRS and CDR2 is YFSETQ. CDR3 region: CASSLEGGRSDSRSYEQYF. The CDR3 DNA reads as TGCGCCAGCAGCTTGGAAGGGGGACGATCGGATTCCAGGTCCTACGAGCAGTACTTC.

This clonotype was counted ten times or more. The CDR3 here is CASSSGLGINSPLHF. The CDR3, as DNA: TGTGCCAGCAGTTCGGGGTTAGGGATAAATTCACCCCTCCACTTT. This rearrangement joins TRBV27 to TRBJ1-6; D not certain. The CDR3 extends over 15 amino acids. Germline values: CDR1 MNHEY, CDR2 SMNVEV (reference sequence). V was cut by 4 bases and J by 7 bases, with 14 bases left in between.

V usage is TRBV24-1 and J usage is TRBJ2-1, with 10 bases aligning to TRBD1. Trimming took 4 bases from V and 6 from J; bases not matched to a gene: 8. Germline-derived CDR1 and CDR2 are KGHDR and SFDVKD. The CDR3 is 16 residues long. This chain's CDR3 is CATSDPRQGAINEQFF. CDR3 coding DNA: TGTGCCACCAGTGACCCGAGACAGGGGGCCATCAATGAGCAGTTCTTC.

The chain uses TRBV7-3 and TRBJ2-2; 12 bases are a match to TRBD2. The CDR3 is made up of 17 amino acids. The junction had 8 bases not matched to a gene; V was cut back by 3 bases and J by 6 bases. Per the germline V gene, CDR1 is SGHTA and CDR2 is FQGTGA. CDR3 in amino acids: CASSLLAGGSSAGELFF. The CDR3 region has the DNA TGTGCCAGCAGCTTGCTAGCGGGGGGGTCGAGCGCCGGGGAGCTGTTTTTT.

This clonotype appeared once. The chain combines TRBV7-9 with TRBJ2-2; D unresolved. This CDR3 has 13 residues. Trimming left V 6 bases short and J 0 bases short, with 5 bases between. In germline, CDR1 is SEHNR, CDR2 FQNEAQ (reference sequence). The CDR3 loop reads CASSEPNTGELFF. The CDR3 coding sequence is TGTGCCAGCAGTGAGCCGAACACCGGGGAGCTGTTTTTT.

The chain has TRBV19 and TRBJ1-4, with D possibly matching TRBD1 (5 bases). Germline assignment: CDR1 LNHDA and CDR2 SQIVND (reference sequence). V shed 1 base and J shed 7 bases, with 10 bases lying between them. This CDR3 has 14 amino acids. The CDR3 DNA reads TGTGCCAGTAGTATAGGGTCCGGGGGTGAAAAACTGTTTTTT. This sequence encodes CASSIGSGGEKLFF.

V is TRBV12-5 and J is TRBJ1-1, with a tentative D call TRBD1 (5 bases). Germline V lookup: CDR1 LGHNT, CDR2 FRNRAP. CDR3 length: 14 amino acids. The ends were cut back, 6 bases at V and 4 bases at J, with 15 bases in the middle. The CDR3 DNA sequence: TGTGCTAGTGGACTTGACAGCTTAAGCACTGAAGCTTTCTTT. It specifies CASGLDSLSTEAFF. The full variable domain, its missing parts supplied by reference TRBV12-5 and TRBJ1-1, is DARVTQTPRHKVTEMGQEVTMRCQPILGHNTVFWYRQTMMQGLELLAYFRNRAPLDDSGMPKDRFSAEMPDATLATLKIQPSEPRDSAVYFCASGLDSLSTEAFFGQGTRLTVV.

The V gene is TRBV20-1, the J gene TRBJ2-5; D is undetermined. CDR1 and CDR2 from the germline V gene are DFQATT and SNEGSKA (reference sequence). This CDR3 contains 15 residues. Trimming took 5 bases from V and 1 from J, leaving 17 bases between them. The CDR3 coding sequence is TGCAGTGCTCACAACCCCACAGAGACCCAAGAGACCCAGTACTTC. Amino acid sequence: CSAHNPTETQETQYF.

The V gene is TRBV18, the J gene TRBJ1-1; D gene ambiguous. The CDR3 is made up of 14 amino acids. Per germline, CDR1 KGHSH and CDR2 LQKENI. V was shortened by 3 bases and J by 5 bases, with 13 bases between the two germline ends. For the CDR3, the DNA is TGTGCCAGCTCACCCGGTGGCGGTAGGACTGAAGCTTTCTTT. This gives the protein CASSPGGGRTEAFF.

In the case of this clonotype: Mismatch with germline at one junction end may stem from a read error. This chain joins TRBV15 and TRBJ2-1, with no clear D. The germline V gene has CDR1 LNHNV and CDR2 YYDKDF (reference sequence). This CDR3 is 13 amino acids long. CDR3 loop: CATSGEAYNEQFF. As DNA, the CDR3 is TGTGCCACCAGCGGAGAGGCCTACAATGAGCAGTTCTTC.

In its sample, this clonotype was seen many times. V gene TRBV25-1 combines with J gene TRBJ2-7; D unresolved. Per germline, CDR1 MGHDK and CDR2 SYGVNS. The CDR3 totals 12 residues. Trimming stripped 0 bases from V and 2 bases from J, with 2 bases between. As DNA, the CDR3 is TGTGCCAGCAGTGAATATACCTACGAGCAGTACTTC. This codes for CASSEYTYEQYF.

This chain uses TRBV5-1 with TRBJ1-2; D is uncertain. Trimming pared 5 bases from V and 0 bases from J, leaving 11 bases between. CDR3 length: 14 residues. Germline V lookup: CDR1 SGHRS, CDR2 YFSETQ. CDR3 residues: CASSQTDPNYGYTF. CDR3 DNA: TGCGCCAGCAGTCAAACGGATCCTAACTATGGCTACACCTTC.

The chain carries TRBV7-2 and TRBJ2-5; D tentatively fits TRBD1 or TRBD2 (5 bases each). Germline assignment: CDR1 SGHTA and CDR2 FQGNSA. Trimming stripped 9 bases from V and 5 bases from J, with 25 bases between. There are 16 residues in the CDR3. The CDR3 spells CASETPGRRRGETQYF. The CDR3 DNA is TGTGCCAGTGAGACACCGGGACGGAGAAGAGGGGAGACCCAGTACTTC.

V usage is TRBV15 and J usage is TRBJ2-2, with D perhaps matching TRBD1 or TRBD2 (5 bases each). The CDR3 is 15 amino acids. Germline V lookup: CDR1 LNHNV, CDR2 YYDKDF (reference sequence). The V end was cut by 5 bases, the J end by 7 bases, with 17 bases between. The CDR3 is CATSGIVGAIGELFF. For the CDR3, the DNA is TGTGCCACCAGCGGGATTGTCGGGGCGATCGGGGAGCTGTTTTTT.

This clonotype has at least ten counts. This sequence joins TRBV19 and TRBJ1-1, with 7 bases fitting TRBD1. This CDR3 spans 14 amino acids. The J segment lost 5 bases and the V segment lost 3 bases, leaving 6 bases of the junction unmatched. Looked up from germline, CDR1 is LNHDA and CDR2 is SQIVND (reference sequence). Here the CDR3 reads CASSMKQGSTEAFF. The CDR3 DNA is TGTGCCAGTAGTATGAAACAGGGGAGTACTGAAGCTTTCTTT.

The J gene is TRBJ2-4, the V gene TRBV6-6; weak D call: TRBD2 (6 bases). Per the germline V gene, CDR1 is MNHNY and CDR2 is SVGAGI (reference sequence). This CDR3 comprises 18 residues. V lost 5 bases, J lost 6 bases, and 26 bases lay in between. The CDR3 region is CASSHYGAFGSGPNIQYF. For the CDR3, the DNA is TGTGCCAGCAGTCACTATGGGGCCTTCGGGAGTGGTCCAAACATTCAGTACTTC.

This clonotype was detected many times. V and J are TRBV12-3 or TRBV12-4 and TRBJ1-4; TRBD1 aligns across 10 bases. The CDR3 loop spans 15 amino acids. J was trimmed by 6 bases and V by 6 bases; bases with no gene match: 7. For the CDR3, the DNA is TGTGCCAGCAGACCCGGGGGGACAGGGGATGAAAAACTGTTTTTT. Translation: CASRPGGTGDEKLFF.

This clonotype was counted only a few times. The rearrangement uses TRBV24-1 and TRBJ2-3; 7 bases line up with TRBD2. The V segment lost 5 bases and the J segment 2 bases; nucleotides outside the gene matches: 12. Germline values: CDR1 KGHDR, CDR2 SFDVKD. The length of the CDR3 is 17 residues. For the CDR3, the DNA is TGTGCCACCAGTGGGGGCGGGAGCTCTTTGGACACAGATACGCAGTATTTT. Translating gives CATSGGGSSLDTDTQYF.

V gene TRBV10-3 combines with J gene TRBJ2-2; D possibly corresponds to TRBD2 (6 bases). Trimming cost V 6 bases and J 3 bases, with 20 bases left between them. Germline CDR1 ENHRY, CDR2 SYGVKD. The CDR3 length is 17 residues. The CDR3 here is CAISKMVAARHTGELFF. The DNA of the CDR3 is TGTGCCATCAGCAAGATGGTAGCGGCGCGACACACCGGGGAGCTGTTTTTT.

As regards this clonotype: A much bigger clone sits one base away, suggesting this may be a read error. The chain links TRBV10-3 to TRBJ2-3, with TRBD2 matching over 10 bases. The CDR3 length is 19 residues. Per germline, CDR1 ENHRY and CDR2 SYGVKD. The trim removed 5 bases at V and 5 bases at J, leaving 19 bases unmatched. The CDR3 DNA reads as TGTGCCATCAGTTACGGGACCGCCTTTTGGGCTAGCGGGGGAGATACGCAGTATTTT. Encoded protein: CAISYGTAFWASGGDTQYF.

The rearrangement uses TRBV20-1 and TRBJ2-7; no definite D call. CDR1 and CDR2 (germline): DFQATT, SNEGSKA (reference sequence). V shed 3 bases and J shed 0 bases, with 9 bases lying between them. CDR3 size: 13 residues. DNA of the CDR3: TGCAGTGCTAGGCAGACCAGCTCCTACGAGCAGTACTTC. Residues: CSARQTSSYEQYF.

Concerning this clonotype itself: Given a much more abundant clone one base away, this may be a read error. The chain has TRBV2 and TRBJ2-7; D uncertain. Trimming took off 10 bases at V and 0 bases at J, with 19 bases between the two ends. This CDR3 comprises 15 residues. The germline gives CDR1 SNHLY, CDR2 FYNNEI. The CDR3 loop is CANSPTPMSSYEQYF. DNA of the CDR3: TGTGCCAACTCACCAACTCCGATGAGCTCCTACGAGCAGTACTTC.

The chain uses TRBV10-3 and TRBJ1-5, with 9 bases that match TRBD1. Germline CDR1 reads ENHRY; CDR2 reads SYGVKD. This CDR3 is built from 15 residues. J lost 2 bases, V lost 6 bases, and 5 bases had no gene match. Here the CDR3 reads CAISGQGFGNQPQHF. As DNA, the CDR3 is TGTGCCATCAGCGGACAGGGGTTTGGCAATCAGCCCCAGCATTTT.

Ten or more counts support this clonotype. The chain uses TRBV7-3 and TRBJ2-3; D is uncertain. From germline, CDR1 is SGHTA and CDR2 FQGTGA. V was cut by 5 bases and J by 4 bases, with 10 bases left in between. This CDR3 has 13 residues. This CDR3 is CASSAVVPDTQYF. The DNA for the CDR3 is TGTGCCAGCAGCGCGGTAGTCCCAGATACGCAGTATTTT.

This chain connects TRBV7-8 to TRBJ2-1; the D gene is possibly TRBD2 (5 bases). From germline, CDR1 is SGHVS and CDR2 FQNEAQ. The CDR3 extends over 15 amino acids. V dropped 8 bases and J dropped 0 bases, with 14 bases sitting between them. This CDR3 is CASAKLVPSYNEQFF. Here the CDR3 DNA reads TGTGCCAGCGCCAAACTAGTGCCCTCCTACAATGAGCAGTTCTTC.

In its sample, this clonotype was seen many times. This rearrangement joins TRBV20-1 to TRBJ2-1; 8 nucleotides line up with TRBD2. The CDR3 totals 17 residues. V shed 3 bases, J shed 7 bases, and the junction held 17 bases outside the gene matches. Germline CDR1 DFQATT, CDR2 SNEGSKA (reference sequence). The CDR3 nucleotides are TGCAGTGCTAGCTCCCGTGACGGGGGGGCCCTAAAAAATGAGCAGTTCTTC. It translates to CSASSRDGGALKNEQFF.